The clone carrying this T cell receptor (beta chain) has more than one count but fewer than ten. The data stem from a study of blood T cell repertoires in COVID-19. Looking at the study overall: Both acute and convalescent COVID-19 samples were obtained from the United States, Italy and Spain.

Authors' data handling: For nucleated cells, counts were estimated from reference gene primer amplification. The table came from immunoSEQ multiplex PCR; TCRdb's copy has only in-frame clones and leaves some out. V, J and clone size reflect that table, while D and trimming were determined from the DNA. The sample shows roughly 250,000 clones, approximately 89% of them seen only once. The length of the CDR3 is 15 residues. Germline V lookup: CDR1 SGHVT, CDR2 SQSDAQ. V lost 4 bases, J lost 2 bases, and 14 bases lay in between. The V gene is TRBV7-4, the J gene TRBJ1-1; D is perhaps TRBD1 (5 bases). The sequence was collected from a woman in her forties or fifties with acute or convalescent COVID-19. Sequencing input: peripheral blood. The CDR3 DNA follows: TGTGCCAGCAGCTCCCCGGGGGGAGTTAACACTGAAGCTTTCTTT. Translating it yields CASSSPGGVNTEAFF.